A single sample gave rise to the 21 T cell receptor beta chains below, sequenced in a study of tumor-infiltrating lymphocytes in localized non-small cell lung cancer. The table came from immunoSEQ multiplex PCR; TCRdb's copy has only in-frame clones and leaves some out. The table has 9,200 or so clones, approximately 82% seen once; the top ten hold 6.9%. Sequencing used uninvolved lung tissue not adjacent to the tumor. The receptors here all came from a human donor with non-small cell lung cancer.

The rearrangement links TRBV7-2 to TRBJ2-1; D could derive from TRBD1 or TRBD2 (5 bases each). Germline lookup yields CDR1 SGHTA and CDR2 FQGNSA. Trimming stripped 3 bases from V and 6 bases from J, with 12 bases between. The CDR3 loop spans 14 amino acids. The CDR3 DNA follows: TGTGCCAGCAGCTTGACCGGGACCTTCAATGAGCAGTTCTTC. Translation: CASSLTGTFNEQFF.

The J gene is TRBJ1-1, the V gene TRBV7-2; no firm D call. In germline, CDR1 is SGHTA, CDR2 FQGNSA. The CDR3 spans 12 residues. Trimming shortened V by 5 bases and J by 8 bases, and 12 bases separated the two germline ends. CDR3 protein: CASSLSFTEAFF. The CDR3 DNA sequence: TGTGCCAGCAGCCTAAGCTTTACCGAAGCTTTCTTT.

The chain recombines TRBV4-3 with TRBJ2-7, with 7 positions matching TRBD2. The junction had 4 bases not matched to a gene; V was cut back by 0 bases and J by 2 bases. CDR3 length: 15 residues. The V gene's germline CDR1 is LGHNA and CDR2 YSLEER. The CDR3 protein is CASSQDMGGAYEQYF. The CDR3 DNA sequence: TGCGCCAGCAGCCAAGATATGGGGGGGGCCTACGAGCAGTACTTC.

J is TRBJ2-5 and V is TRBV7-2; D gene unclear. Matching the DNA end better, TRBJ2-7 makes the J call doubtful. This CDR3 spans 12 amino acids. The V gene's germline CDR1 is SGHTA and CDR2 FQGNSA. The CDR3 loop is CASRNFPYEQYF. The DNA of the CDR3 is TGTGCCAGCAGAAATTTCCCCTACGAGCAGTACTTC.

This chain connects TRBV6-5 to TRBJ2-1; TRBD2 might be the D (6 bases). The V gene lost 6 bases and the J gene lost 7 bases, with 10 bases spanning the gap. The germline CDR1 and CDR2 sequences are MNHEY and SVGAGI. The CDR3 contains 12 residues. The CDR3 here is CASSPGRNEQFF. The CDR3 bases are TGTGCCAGCAGCCCAGGGAGGAATGAGCAGTTCTTC.

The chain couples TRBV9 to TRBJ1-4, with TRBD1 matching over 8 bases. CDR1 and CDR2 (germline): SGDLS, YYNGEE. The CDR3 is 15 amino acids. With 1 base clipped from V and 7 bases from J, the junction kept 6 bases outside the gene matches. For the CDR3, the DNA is TGTGCCAGCAGCGTACAGACAGGGGTCACTGAAAAACTGTTTTTT. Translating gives CASSVQTGVTEKLFF.

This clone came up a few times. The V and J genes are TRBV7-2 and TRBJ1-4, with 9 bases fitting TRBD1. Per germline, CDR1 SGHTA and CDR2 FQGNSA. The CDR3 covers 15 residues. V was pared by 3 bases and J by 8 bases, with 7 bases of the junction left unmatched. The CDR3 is CASSLTGGGFEKLFF. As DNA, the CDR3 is TGTGCCAGCAGCTTGACAGGGGGAGGGTTCGAAAAACTGTTTTTT.

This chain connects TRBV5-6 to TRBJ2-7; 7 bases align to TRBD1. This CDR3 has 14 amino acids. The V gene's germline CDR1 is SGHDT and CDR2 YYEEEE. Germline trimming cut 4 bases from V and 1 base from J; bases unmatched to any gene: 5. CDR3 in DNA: TGTGCCAGCAGCCCAGACAGGGCTTCCTACGAGCAGTACTTC. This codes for CASSPDRASYEQYF.

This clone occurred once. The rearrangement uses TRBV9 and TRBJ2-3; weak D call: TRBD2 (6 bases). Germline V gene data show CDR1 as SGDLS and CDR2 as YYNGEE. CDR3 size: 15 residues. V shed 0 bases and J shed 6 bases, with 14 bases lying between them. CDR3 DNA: TGTGCCAGCAGCGTAGCAGCGGGTCGCCTTGATACGCAGTATTTT. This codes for CASSVAAGRLDTQYF. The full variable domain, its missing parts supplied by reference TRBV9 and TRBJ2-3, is DSGVTQTPKHLITATGQRVTLRCSPRSGDLSVYWYQQSLDQGLQFLIQYYNGEERAKGNILERFSAQQFPDLHSELNLSSLELGDSALYFCASSVAAGRLDTQYFGPGTRLTVL.

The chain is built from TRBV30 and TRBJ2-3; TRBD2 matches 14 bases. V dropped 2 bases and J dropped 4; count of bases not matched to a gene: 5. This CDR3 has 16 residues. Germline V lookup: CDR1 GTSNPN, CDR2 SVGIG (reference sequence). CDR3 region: CAWSRGLAGGADTQYF. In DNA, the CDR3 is TGTGCCTGGAGTCGCGGACTAGCGGGAGGAGCAGATACGCAGTATTTT.

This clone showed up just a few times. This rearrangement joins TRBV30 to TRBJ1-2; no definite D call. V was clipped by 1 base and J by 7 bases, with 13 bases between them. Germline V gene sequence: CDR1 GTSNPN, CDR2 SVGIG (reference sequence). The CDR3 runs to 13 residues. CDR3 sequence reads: CAWSGAGVGGYTF. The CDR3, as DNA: TGTGCCTGGAGTGGAGCGGGTGTGGGTGGCTACACCTTC.

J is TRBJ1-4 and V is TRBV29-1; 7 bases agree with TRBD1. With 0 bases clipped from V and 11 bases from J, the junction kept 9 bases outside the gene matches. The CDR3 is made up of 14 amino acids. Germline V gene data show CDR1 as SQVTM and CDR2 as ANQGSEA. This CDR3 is CSVEDPTGKGKLFF. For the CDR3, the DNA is TGCAGCGTTGAAGATCCGACAGGGAAGGGGAAACTGTTTTTT.

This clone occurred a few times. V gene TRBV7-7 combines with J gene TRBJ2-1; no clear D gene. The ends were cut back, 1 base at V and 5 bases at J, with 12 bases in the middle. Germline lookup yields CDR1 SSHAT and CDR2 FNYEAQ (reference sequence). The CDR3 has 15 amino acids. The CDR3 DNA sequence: TGTGCCAGCAGCTTAGGGGCGACACCTAACAATGAGCAGTTCTTC. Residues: CASSLGATPNNEQFF.

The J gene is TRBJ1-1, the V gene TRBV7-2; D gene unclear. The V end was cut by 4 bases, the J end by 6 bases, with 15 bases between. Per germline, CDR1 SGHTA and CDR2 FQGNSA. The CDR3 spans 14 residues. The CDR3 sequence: CASSSLGGKAEAFF. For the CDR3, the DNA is TGTGCCAGCAGCTCCTTGGGAGGGAAGGCTGAAGCTTTCTTT.

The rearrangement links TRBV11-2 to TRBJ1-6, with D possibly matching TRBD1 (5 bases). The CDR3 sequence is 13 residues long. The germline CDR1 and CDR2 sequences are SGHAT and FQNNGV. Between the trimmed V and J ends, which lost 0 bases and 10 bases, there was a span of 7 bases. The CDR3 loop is CASSLEGDSPLHF. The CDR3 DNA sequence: TGTGCCAGCAGCTTAGAAGGGGACTCACCCCTCCACTTT. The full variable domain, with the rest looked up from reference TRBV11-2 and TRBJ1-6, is EAGVAQSPRYKIIEKRQSVAFWCNPISGHATLYWYQQILGQGPKLLIQFQNNGVVDDSQLPKDRFSAERLKGVDSTLKIQPAKLEDSAVYLCASSLEGDSPLHFGNGTRLTVT.

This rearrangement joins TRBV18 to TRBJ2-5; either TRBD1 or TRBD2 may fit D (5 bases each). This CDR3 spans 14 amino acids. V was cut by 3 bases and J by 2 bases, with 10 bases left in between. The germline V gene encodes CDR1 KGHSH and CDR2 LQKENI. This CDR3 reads CASSPRDGQETQYF. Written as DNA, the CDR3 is TGTGCCAGCTCACCCCGGGACGGACAAGAGACCCAGTACTTC.

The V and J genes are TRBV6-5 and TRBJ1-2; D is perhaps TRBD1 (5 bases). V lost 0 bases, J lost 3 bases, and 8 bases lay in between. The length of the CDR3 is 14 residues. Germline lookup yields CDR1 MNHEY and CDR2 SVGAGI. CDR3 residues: CASSYSTDYYGYTF. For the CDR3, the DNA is TGTGCCAGCAGTTACTCGACAGATTACTATGGCTACACCTTC.

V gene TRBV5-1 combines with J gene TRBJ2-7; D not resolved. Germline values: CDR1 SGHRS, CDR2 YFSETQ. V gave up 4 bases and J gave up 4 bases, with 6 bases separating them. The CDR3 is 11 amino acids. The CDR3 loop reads CASSTSYEQYF. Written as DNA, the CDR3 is TGCGCCAGCAGCACGAGTTACGAGCAGTACTTC. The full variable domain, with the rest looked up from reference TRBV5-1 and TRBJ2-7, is KAGVTQTPRYLIKTRGQQVTLSCSPISGHRSVSWYQQTPGQGLQFLFEYFSETQRNKGNFPGRFSGRQFSNSRSEMNVSTLELGDSALYLCASSTSYEQYFGPGTRLTVT.

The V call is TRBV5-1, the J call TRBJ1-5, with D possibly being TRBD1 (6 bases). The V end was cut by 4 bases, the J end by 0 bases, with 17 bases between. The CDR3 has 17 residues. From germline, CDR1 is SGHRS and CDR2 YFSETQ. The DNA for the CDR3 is TGCGCCAGCAGCCCGGGGGGACATTACTATAGCAATCAGCCCCAGCATTTT. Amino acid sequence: CASSPGGHYYSNQPQHF.

This CDR3 reads CASSFRLAEEQGTDTQYF. The CDR3 DNA reads TGTGCCAGCAGCTTTAGACTAGCGGAAGAACAAGGCACAGATACGCAGTATTTT. V and J are TRBV7-6 and TRBJ2-3, with 9 bases matching TRBD2. V lost 3 bases, J lost 1 base, and 11 bases stayed unmatched. CDR3 size: 18 residues. Per the germline V gene, CDR1 is SGHVS and CDR2 is FNYEAQ.

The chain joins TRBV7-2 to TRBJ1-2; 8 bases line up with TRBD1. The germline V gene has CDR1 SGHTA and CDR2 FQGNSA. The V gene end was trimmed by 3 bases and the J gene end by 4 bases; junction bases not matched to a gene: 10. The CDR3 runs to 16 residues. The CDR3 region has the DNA TGTGCCAGCAGCTTTGGTCAGGGGGCACGGAGCTATGGCTACACCTTC. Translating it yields CASSFGQGARSYGYTF.